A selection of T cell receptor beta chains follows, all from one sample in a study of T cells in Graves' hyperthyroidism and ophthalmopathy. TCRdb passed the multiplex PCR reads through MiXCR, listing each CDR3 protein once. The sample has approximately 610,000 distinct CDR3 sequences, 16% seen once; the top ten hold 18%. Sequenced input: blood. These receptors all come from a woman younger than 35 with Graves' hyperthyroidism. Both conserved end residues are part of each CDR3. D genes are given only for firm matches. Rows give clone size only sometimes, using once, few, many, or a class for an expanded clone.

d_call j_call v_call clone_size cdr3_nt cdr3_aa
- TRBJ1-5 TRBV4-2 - TGTGCCAGCAGCCCCGGCAGCCGGGATAGCAATCAGCCCCAGCATTTT CASSPGSRDSNQPQHF
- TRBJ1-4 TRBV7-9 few TGTGCCAGCAGCTTAGAGCAGGGGTATAATGAAAAACTGTTTTTT CASSLEQGYNEKLFF
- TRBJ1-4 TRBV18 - TGTGCCAGCTCCCCCAGCCAGAATGAAAAACTGTTTTTT CASSPSQNEKLFF
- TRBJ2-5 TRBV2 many TGTGCCACAAGAAGGACAGAACTTCAAGAGACCCAGTACTTC CATRRTELQETQYF
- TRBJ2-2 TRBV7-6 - TGTGCCAGCAGCCCTAGTCCCACCGGGGGGCTGTTTTTT CASSPSPTGGLFF
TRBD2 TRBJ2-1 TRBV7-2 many TGTGCCAGCAGCTATAGCGGGGGGGCCGGCGAGCAGTTCTTC CASSYSGGAGEQFF
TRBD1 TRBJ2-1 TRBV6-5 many TGTGCCAGCAGCAGAAAACCGGGACAGGCGCGGGAGCAGTTCTTC CASSRKPGQAREQFF
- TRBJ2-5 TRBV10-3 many TGTGCCATCAGTGAACCGGGACAAATCCAAGAGACCCAGTACTTC CAISEPGQIQETQYF
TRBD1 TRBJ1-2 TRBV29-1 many TGCAGCGTTGAAGATTTGGACAGGGCCTATGGCTACACCTTC CSVEDLDRAYGYTF
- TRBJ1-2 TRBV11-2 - TGTGCCAGCAGCTCTTCCACACGGGGGGCGGGTGGCTACACCTTC CASSSSTRGAGGYTF
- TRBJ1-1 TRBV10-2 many TGCGCCAGCAGTGAGGTGGGCACCATGAACACTGAAGCTTTCTTT CASSEVGTMNTEAFF
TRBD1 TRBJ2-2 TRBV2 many TGTGCCAGCAGTGAGGGGGGACAGGGGAACACCGGGGAGCTGTTTTTT CASSEGGQGNTGELFF
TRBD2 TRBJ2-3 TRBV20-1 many TGCAGTGCTGTCTTTAGCGGGGGGGCGAGCATAGATACGCAGTATTTT CSAVFSGGASIDTQYF
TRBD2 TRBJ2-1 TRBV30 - TGTGCCTGGAGTGTATGGCTAGCGGGCTCCTACAATGAGCAGTTCTTC CAWSVWLAGSYNEQFF
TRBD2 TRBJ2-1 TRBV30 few TGTGCCTGGGTTGGGACTAGCGAATACAATGAGCAGTTCTTC CAWVGTSEYNEQFF
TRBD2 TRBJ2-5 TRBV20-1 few TGCAGTGCTTATACGACTAGCGCCGAAGAGACCCAGTACTTC CSAYTTSAEETQYF
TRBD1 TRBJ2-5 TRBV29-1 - TGCAGCGTCAGGGACAGGGTGAGAGAGACCCAGTACTTC CSVRDRVRETQYF
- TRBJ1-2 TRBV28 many TGTGCCAGCAGTTTAACAGAAAACTATGGCTACACCTTC CASSLTENYGYTF
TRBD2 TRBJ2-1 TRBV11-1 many TGTGCCAGCAGCAAAAGACTAGCGGGAGGTAGCAATGAGCAGTTCTTC CASSKRLAGGSNEQFF
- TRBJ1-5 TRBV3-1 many TGTGCCAGCAGCCAAGCAGGCCGCAATCAGCCCCAGCATTTT CASSQAGRNQPQHF
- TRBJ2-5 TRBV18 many TGTGCCAGCAGCCCTCTGGGGCTACAAGAGACCCAGTACTTC CASSPLGLQETQYF
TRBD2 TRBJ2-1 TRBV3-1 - TGTGCCAGCAGCCAAGGACTAGCGGGAGTGGGGAATGAGCAGTTCTTC CASSQGLAGVGNEQFF
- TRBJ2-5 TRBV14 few TGTGCCAGCAGCCAAGAGGACGGACAAGAGACCCAGTACTTC CASSQEDGQETQYF
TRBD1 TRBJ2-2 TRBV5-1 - TGCGCCAGCAGCGGGGGACAGCGCGCGAACACCGGGGAGCTGTTTTTT CASSGGQRANTGELFF
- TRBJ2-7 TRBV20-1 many TGCAGTGCTAGAGCTCCCGGCAGGGAGGCCTACGAGCAGTACTTC CSARAPGREAYEQYF
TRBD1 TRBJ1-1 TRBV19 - TGTGCCAGTAGTCGGGACAGGGCGAGGAACACTGAAGCTTTCTTT CASSRDRARNTEAFF
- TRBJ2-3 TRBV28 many TGTGCCATCCGGGGGACCCGGCGGGGCACAGATACGCAGTATTTT CAIRGTRRGTDTQYF
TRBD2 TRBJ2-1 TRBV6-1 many TGTGCCAGCATAGTGACTAGCGGGACTCTTTACAATGAGCAGTTCTTC CASIVTSGTLYNEQFF
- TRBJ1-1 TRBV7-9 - TGTGCCAGCAGCTCAACAGTTTACACTGAAGCTTTCTTT CASSSTVYTEAFF
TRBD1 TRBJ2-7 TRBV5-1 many TGCGCCAGCAACCTGGGGACAGGCTACGAGCAGTACTTC CASNLGTGYEQYF
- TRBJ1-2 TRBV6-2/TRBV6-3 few TGTGCCAGCAGTACGAGCGCTCCGGCGGGCTATGGCTACACCTTC CASSTSAPAGYGYTF
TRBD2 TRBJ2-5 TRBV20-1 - TGCAGTGCTTCTACCCTAGCGGGAGGGCAAGAGACCCAGTACTTC CSASTLAGGQETQYF
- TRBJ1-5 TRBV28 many TGTGCCAGTGATTGGAACCGGGACGATAACAGCCCTAGCAATCAGCCCCAGCATTTT CASDWNRDDNSPSNQPQHF
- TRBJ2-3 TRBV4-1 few TGCGCCAGCAGCCTTTCCGGGGTACGCACAGATACGCAGTATTTT CASSLSGVRTDTQYF
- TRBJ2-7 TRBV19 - TGTGCCAGTAGTATGGCTACTACCTACGAGCAGTACTTC CASSMATTYEQYF
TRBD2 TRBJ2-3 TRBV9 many TGTGCCAGCAGCGTAGCGGGAGGGCCCACAGATACGCAGTATTTT CASSVAGGPTDTQYF